This paragraph covers one T cell receptor (beta chain) sequence. This clone is classified as medium-sized (0.01 to 0.1%). Which antigen it targets is not known. Base-call qualities are not available, and no considerably larger clone is one nucleotide away. According to the germline V gene, CDR1 reads MGHRA and CDR2 reads YSYEKL. V trim: 0 bases; J trim: 0 bases; unmatched bases: 8. The CDR3 contains 19 residues, cysteine and phenylalanine counted. CDR3 DNA is the only sequence kept; it has 57 bases, read in frame from the first base. The sample belongs to a study of a mutant IDH1 vaccine in newly diagnosed glioma (dated by TCRdb to the early 2020s). For context, the study as a whole: Vaccination began 4-6 weeks after radiotherapy alone, or alongside temozolomide cycles in the chemotherapy-containing groups. Visit V12 was the week-35 safety follow-up and visit V13 was the week-47 end of study. For exploratory analyses, 25 to 30 treated patients had longitudinal TCRB deep sequencing done wherever samples were available. Six visits were used for peripheral blood collection: V03 (baseline), V05, V07, V10, V12 and V13. Of the approximately 33 treated patients, around 62% were male and approximately 40% were female, and a mean age of 40.4 years was recorded. Before enrollment, patients had received standard therapy of radiotherapy alone, temozolomide alone, or radiochemotherapy with temozolomide; most received the combination. Study-wide findings and limitations: Pseudoprogression appeared unrelated to alterations in the top peripheral T cell clonotypes detected by TCRB sequencing. Vaccine-induced immune responses across multiple MHC alleles were detected in over 80% of patients. The authors stated that sample limitations prevented analyses of patient blood samples from being reproduced. Availability determined which PBMC samples were chosen for TCRB deep sequencing.

The sample's time point label is to be understood as: week 35, safety follow-up. Each vaccine dose was 300 ug of a 20-mer mutant IDH1 peptide in Montanide, given subcutaneously with topical imiquimod. Eight vaccinations were administered to patients in weeks 1, 3, 5, 7, 11, 15, 19 and 23, corresponding to visits V03 through V10. The donors had newly diagnosed IDH1-mutant astrocytomas of WHO grade 3 or 4 that showed loss of nuclear ATRX. The samples were drawn from NOA16, a multicentre, single-arm, open-label phase I trial in Germany that tested a mutant IDH1 peptide vaccine in humans for the first time. Genomic DNA for TCRB sequencing was extracted from EDTA blood using the DNeasy Blood and Tissue Kit. The library was prepared using the immunoSEQ multiplex PCR assay. The hsTCRB Kit was used according to the manufacturer's protocol to amplify rearranged TCR beta chain sequences. TCRB libraries were sequenced on an Illumina MiSeq. In the paper's pipeline: The kit vendor's proprietary platform handled demultiplexing, trimming and gene mapping. TCRdb's version of the immuneACCESS table is confined to in-frame rearrangements and falls short of the full clone set. An unresolved V gene accounts for under half of the shortfall where checked; the remainder is of unknown origin. V and J calls and clone size are given by that table; D and trimming were obtained from the DNA. The sample includes about 31,000 clones, with around 80% observed a single time. Approximately 11% of the sample is in the top ten clones.

The chain couples TRBV4-1 to TRBJ1-5, and 10 junction bases match TRBD1. The sample consisted of PBMCs, taken from a glioma patient whose treatment included an IDH1 peptide vaccine. The source is a woman aged 40 to 55 with glioma. In nucleotide form, the sequence is TGCGCCAGCAGCCAAGACGGGGACAGGGGCCTATATAGCAATCAGCCCCAGCATTTT. Its translation is CASSQDGDRGLYSNQPQHF.